These 4 T cell receptor beta chains came from one sample sequenced in a study of shared clonotypes between healthy human individuals. Sequenced by immunoSEQ multiplex PCR; TCRdb stores in-frame clones only, minus some. The profile shows some 2,100,000 clones, approximately 96% of them singletons. The source material was naive CD4+ T cells sorted from blood. Regarding subset: CD45RA+ positively selected. These receptor sequences come from a young man in good health.

The chain couples TRBV29-1 to TRBJ2-3; 10 positions agree with TRBD1. In germline, CDR1 is SQVTM, CDR2 ANQGSEA. The CDR3 has 13 amino acids. DNA for the CDR3: TGCAACGTGGGACAGGGGATTGGAGATACGCAGTATTTT. Amino acids: CNVGQGIGDTQYF.

On this clone itself: The identical CDR3 is also encoded by other nucleotide sequences in the sample. The CDR3 spells CASSIGTGNYGYTF. CDR3 in DNA: TGTGCCAGTAGTATAGGGACAGGAAACTATGGCTACACCTTC. The chain employs TRBV19 and TRBJ1-2; 7 bases agree with TRBD1. The CDR3 contains 14 residues. The V segment lost 1 base and the J segment 2 bases; nucleotides outside the gene matches: 1. CDR1 LNHDA and CDR2 SQIVND come from the germline V gene (reference sequence).

The V gene is TRBV28, the J gene TRBJ2-7; 11 nucleotides match TRBD1. Losses at the gene ends were 6 bases for V and 4 bases for J; bases not matched to a gene: 8. Germline CDR1 is MDHEN and CDR2 is SYDVKM. This CDR3 contains 15 residues. The CDR3: CASRRLGQGVYEQYF. CDR3 in DNA: TGTGCCAGCAGGCGCCTGGGACAGGGGGTTTACGAGCAGTACTTC.

J is TRBJ2-7 and V is TRBV19; D might be TRBD1 (6 bases). V dropped 6 bases and J dropped 0 bases, with 15 bases sitting between them. CDR3 size: 15 residues. CDR1 is LNHDA and CDR2 is SQIVND in the germline V gene (reference sequence). CDR3 nucleotides: TGTGCCAGTAGAGGAAGTGGGGGCCGCTCCTACGAGCAGTACTTC. Protein product: CASRGSGGRSYEQYF.